What follows are 13 T cell receptor beta chains derived from one specimen sequenced in a study of persistence of HIV-infected CD4 T cells. The libraries were made with immunoSEQ version 4 in survey mode. Sequencing was performed with immunoSEQ multiplex PCR; in TCRdb, only in-frame clones are kept and a portion is missing. The sample lists fewer than 30,000 clones; around 80% were seen once. The stimulus was lysate of CMV-infected fibroblasts, around 10 ug/mL. Sorted nonresponding memory CD4+ T cells were CD40L-negative, CD69-negative, CD45RO-high. No antigens are known for them. The material was CD4+ T cells sorted from PBMCs after roughly 20-hour stimulation, obtained from a patient who received antiretroviral therapy. All receptors come from an adult man with HIV who was CMV-seropositive.

The J gene is TRBJ1-1, the V gene TRBV18; no reliable D call. This CDR3 is built from 14 residues. CDR1 and CDR2 from the germline V gene are KGHSH and LQKENI. V was pared by 0 bases and J by 10 bases, with 15 bases between. CDR3 sequence (DNA): TGTGCCAGCTCACCACCATCCGGGTCCCTCGGAGCTTTCTTT. Translated, it gives CASSPPSGSLGAFF.

This sequence joins TRBV18 and TRBJ1-1; D call uncertain. Germline CDR1 reads KGHSH; CDR2 reads LQKENI. The CDR3 spans 14 residues. Trimming cost V 3 bases and J 3 bases, with 11 bases left between them. As DNA, the CDR3 is TGTGCCAGCTCACCCGATTTTGGGGACACTGAAGCTTTCTTT. It codes for CASSPDFGDTEAFF.

The V gene is TRBV18, the J gene TRBJ1-1; D may be TRBD1 (5 bases). CDR1 is KGHSH, CDR2 LQKENI, per germline. There are 13 residues in the CDR3. Trimming shortened V by 2 bases and J by 5 bases, and 9 bases separated the two germline ends. CDR3 sequence (DNA): TGTGCCAGCTCACCAATCGGGGGGACTGAAGCTTTCTTT. Amino acids: CASSPIGGTEAFF.

The genes are TRBV27 and TRBJ2-7; TRBD1 aligns across 9 bases. This CDR3 contains 16 residues. V trimming: 6 bases; J trimming: 4 bases; junction bases outside the gene matches: 13. Looked up from germline, CDR1 is MNHEY and CDR2 is SMNVEV (reference sequence). The CDR3 loop reads CASRTLQGAGIYEQYF. The CDR3 bases are TGTGCCAGCAGGACCCTACAGGGGGCGGGCATATACGAGCAGTACTTC.

This chain connects TRBV5-1 to TRBJ2-7, with 11 positions matching TRBD2. The CDR3 has 16 residues. The V gene end was trimmed by 6 bases and the J gene end by 7 bases; junction bases not matched to a gene: 15. The germline CDR1 and CDR2 sequences are SGHRS and YFSETQ. In nucleotides, the CDR3 is TGCGCCAGCACCCCGGATGTCACTAGCGGGGGTGGGGAGCAGTACTTC. It encodes CASTPDVTSGGGEQYF.

The V call is TRBV19, the J call TRBJ1-2; 12 bases align to TRBD1. V lost 5 bases to trimming and J lost 8 bases; unmatched junction nucleotides: 9. Germline V CDR1 and CDR2: LNHDA, SQIVND (reference sequence). The CDR3 is 15 amino acids. The CDR3 bases are TGTGCCAGTAGTCCTGGGACAGGGGGCGCGGGGGGCTACACCTTC. Residues: CASSPGTGGAGGYTF.

V gene TRBV6-5 combines with J gene TRBJ2-7; D remains unclear. Germline CDR1 MNHEY, CDR2 SVGAGI. V lost 0 bases and J lost 0, with 9 bases in between. The CDR3 has 15 residues. The CDR3 loop reads CASSYSPFTSYEQYF. The CDR3 region has the DNA TGTGCCAGCAGTTACTCGCCGTTTACCTCCTACGAGCAGTACTTC.

The chain couples TRBV28 to TRBJ1-2; perhaps TRBD1 as D (5 bases). The CDR3 covers 15 residues. V was shortened by 6 bases and J by 4 bases, with 18 bases between the two germline ends. The germline gives CDR1 MDHEN, CDR2 SYDVKM. The CDR3 protein is CASRGSGPRSYGYTF. The CDR3 nucleotides are TGTGCCAGCAGGGGTTCGGGGCCCAGGAGCTATGGCTACACCTTC.

The chain recombines TRBV7-9 with TRBJ2-7; D might be TRBD1 or TRBD2, each matching 6 bases. The germline V gene has CDR1 SEHNR and CDR2 FQNEAQ (reference sequence). V lost 1 base and J 4 bases, leaving 14 bases between the germline ends. This CDR3 has 15 amino acids. In DNA, the CDR3 is TGTGCCAGCAGCTTAGGCAATACAGGGACTTACGAGCAGTACTTC. Protein sequence: CASSLGNTGTYEQYF.

The genes are TRBV7-9 and TRBJ1-2; the match to TRBD1 covers 8 bases. This CDR3 is built from 13 residues. The trim removed 4 bases at V and 8 bases at J, leaving 6 bases unmatched. Germline-derived CDR1 and CDR2 are SEHNR and FQNEAQ (reference sequence). Here the CDR3 reads CASSSKQGGGYTF. The CDR3 coding sequence is TGTGCCAGCAGCTCTAAACAGGGGGGAGGCTACACCTTC.

The chain links TRBV11-3 to TRBJ2-2, with D uncertain. The CDR3 consists of 10 residues. CDR1 SGHNT and CDR2 YENEEA come from the germline V gene. In nucleotides, the CDR3 is TGTGCAAGGGACACCGGGGAGCTGTTTTTT. This encodes CARDTGELFF. The full variable domain, completed using reference TRBV11-3 and TRBJ2-2, is EAGVVQSPRYKIIEKKQPVAFWCNPISGHNTLYWYLQNLGQGPELLIRYENEEAVDDSQLPKDRFSAERLKGVDSTLKIQPAELGDSAVYLCARDTGELFFGEGSRLTVL.

CDR3: CATSQVHGTAPSPGELFF. In DNA, the CDR3 is TGTGCCACCAGCCAAGTCCATGGAACCGCGCCGTCACCCGGGGAGCTGTTTTTT. This chain uses TRBV15 with TRBJ2-2; no reliable D call. V dropped 5 bases and J dropped 6 bases, with 25 bases sitting between them. The CDR3 consists of 18 residues. Germline V CDR1 and CDR2: LNHNV, YYDKDF (reference sequence).

The CDR3, as DNA: TGTGCCAGCAGTAAGCTGGGGGCCGGGGTAGATACGCAGTATTTT. Protein sequence: CASSKLGAGVDTQYF. The V call is TRBV6-5, the J call TRBJ2-3, with D maybe TRBD1 (6 bases). Germline CDR1 MNHEY, CDR2 SVGAGI. V was trimmed by 5 bases and J by 5 bases, leaving 17 bases between them. There are 15 residues in the CDR3.